This TCR beta chain was identified during a study of neoadjuvant anti-PD-1 for oral cavity cancer. Regarding the study as a whole: Post-nivolumab, blood T cell clonality was significantly elevated in non-responders.

Trimming shortened V by 5 bases and J by 7 bases, and 8 bases separated the two germline ends. This CDR3 has 12 residues. From germline, CDR1 is MDHEN and CDR2 SYDVKM. This clone was detected only once. Antigen specificity is unknown. Patients were newly diagnosed with stage II-IVA oral cavity squamous cell carcinoma without prior systemic or radiation treatment. These oral cavity squamous cell carcinomas were HPV-negative and locally advanced. Analysis of PBMCs was direct, with no culture step. Profiled with immunoSEQ multiplex PCR; TCRdb holds only in-frame clones, not every one. The sample includes 15,000 to 20,000 clones, roughly 70% seen only once; the top ten take 2.5% to 3%.

The sequencing here drew on PBMCs, taken before nivolumab (anti-PD-1) treatment. The V gene is TRBV28, the J gene TRBJ2-2; D is unclear. The origin of this receptor is a person between 35 and 79 years old with oral cavity squamous cell carcinoma. In DNA, the CDR3 is TGTGCCAGCAGTCTGATGTTCGGGGAGCTGTTTTTT. Its translation is CASSLMFGELFF.